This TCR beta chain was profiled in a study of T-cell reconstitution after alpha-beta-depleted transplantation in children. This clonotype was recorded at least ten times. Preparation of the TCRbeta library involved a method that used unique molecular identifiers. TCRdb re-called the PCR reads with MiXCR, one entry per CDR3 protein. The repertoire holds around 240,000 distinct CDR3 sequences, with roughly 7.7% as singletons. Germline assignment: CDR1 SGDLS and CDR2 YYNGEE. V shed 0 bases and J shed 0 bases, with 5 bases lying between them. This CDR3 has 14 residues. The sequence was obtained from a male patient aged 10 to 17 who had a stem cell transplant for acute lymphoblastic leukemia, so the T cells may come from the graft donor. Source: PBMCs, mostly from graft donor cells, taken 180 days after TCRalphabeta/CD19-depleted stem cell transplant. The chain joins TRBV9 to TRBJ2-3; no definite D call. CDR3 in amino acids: CASSVEISTDTQYF. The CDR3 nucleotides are TGTGCCAGCAGCGTAGAGATTAGCACAGATACGCAGTATTTT.